These 28 T cell receptor beta chains originate from one sample sequenced in a study of early T cells in non-severe SARS-CoV-2 infection. TCRdb itself ran the 5' RACE reads through MiXCR, one entry per CDR3 protein. The data hold tens of thousands of distinct CDR3 sequences, with 6% to 7% observed a single time. Sequenced material: whole blood. The receptors shown here come from an adult who was a healthcare worker with PCR-confirmed SARS-CoV-2 infection or an uninfected control (not recorded which).

In its sample, this clonotype was seen many times. The V call is TRBV7-9, the J call TRBJ2-1, with 12 nucleotides matching TRBD2. The V and J ends lost 1 base and 8 bases, in that order; junction bases with no gene match: 6. Germline assignment: CDR1 SEHNR and CDR2 FQNEAQ (reference sequence). CDR3 length: 16 residues. The CDR3 reads CASSLGLLAGGDEQFF. Written as DNA, the CDR3 is TGTGCCAGCAGCTTAGGCTTACTAGCGGGGGGAGATGAGCAGTTCTTC.

This clonotype was observed a handful of times. The chain combines TRBV20-1 with TRBJ2-7; D may be TRBD2 (6 bases). Germline V gene data show CDR1 as DFQATT and CDR2 as SNEGSKA (reference sequence). The germline V and J ends were trimmed by 7 bases and 2 bases, with 18 bases remaining between them. This CDR3 spans 14 amino acids. The CDR3 loop is CSGVETGVTYEQYF. CDR3 DNA sequence: TGCAGTGGTGTCGAAACGGGGGTAACCTACGAGCAGTACTTC.

This chain uses TRBV7-9 with TRBJ2-7; D gene uncertain. This CDR3 spans 14 amino acids. Trimming took off 1 base at V and 2 bases at J, with 9 bases between the two ends. CDR1 and CDR2 from the germline V gene are SEHNR and FQNEAQ (reference sequence). DNA for the CDR3: TGTGCCAGCAGCTTAGAGGGTGGGGCCTACGAGCAGTACTTC. Translated: CASSLEGGAYEQYF.

V gene TRBV27 combines with J gene TRBJ1-1, with 7 nucleotides matching TRBD1. The CDR3 length is 16 residues. Germline-derived CDR1 and CDR2 are MNHEY and SMNVEV (reference sequence). Unmatched junction bases numbered 10, after V lost 4 bases and J lost 2 bases. This CDR3 is CASSSYRGLVNTEAFF. The CDR3 nucleotides read TGTGCCAGCAGTTCTTACAGGGGCCTCGTTAACACTGAAGCTTTCTTT.

This clonotype was detected many times. The V and J genes are TRBV6-2 or TRBV6-3 and TRBJ1-5; no clear D. Germline V CDR1 and CDR2: MNHEY, SVGEGT. V lost 5 bases and J lost 9, with 11 bases in between. This CDR3 comprises 12 residues. CDR3 protein: CASSPDTRPQHF. Here the CDR3 DNA reads TGTGCCAGCAGTCCCGATACTAGGCCCCAGCATTTT.

The chain links TRBV12-3 or TRBV12-4 to TRBJ2-5; 7 nucleotides agree with TRBD1. Trimming removed 6 bases from V and 1 base from J; junction bases left unmatched: 2. The CDR3 consists of 13 residues. The CDR3 DNA reads TGTGCCAGCAGGAAGGGGGCCCAAGAGACCCAGTACTTC. This gives the protein CASRKGAQETQYF.

The sample holds many counts of this clonotype. This chain joins TRBV29-1 and TRBJ2-3, with 10 bases that match TRBD2. The germline gives CDR1 SQVTM, CDR2 ANQGSEA. The CDR3 extends over 15 amino acids. J lost 2 bases, V lost 6 bases, and 8 bases had no gene match. Here the CDR3 DNA reads TGCAGCGTGGGTTCTAGCGGGGGAGCCACAGATACGCAGTATTTT. Protein product: CSVGSSGGATDTQYF.

With regard to this clonotype: This may be a read error: a much more frequent sequence differs by one nucleotide. The rearrangement uses TRBV6-5 and TRBJ2-7; 7 bases match TRBD1. The CDR3 loop spans 15 amino acids. The germline gives CDR1 MNHEY, CDR2 SVGAGI. As DNA, the CDR3 is TGTGACAGCAGTTACTTAGGACAGGAGTCCTACGAGCAGTACTTC. It codes for CDSSYLGQESYEQYF.

The chain links TRBV6-1 to TRBJ2-7; D possibly matches TRBD1 or TRBD2 (5 bases each). CDR1 is MNHNS and CDR2 is SASEGT in the germline V gene. CDR3 size: 18 residues. The V end was cut by 4 bases, the J end by 2 bases, with 24 bases between. The CDR3 coding sequence is TGTGCCAGCAGTGCCTCGTCTCCTGGGACCCTGAAAACCTACGAGCAGTACTTC. Amino acid sequence: CASSASSPGTLKTYEQYF.

Ten or more counts support this clonotype. This chain connects TRBV23-1 to TRBJ1-1, with a weak D call TRBD1 (5 bases). TRBV23-1 is sorted into the ORF group, with uncertain function. The V and J ends lost 4 bases and 3 bases respectively, with 12 bases between them. This CDR3 is 14 amino acids long. CDR3 in amino acids: CASSPGGEDTEAFF. The CDR3 DNA sequence: TGCGCCAGCAGTCCTGGAGGGGAGGACACTGAAGCTTTCTTT.

CDR3 sequence (DNA): TGTGCCAGCAGCCCCAGACTCGGCACCGGGGAGCTGTTTTTT. Translation gives CASSPRLGTGELFF. This chain connects TRBV7-2 to TRBJ2-2; D not resolved. The CDR3 spans 14 residues. Per the germline V gene, CDR1 is SGHTA and CDR2 is FQGNSA. V was cut by 5 bases and J by 4 bases, with 11 bases left in between.

The gene calls are TRBV9 and TRBJ2-7, with D tentatively TRBD1 or TRBD2 (5 bases each). The CDR3 consists of 17 residues. The V end was cut by 3 bases, the J end by 2 bases, with 21 bases between. Germline CDR1 and CDR2: SGDLS and YYNGEE. The CDR3 loop reads CASSANQQVSSPYEQYF. CDR3 nucleotides: TGTGCCAGCAGCGCCAATCAACAGGTGTCTAGCCCCTACGAGCAGTACTTC.

The CDR3 sequence is CATSETGTPYNEQFF. The DNA of the CDR3 is TGTGCCACCAGTGAAACAGGAACACCTTACAATGAGCAGTTCTTC. This rearrangement joins TRBV24-1 to TRBJ2-1, with D possibly matching TRBD1 (5 bases). Germline lookup yields CDR1 KGHDR and CDR2 SFDVKD. The CDR3 extends over 15 amino acids. V dropped 4 bases and J dropped 4 bases, with 13 bases sitting between them.

This chain connects TRBV29-1 to TRBJ1-2, with D tentatively TRBD1 (5 bases). This CDR3 is built from 12 residues. The V end was cut by 7 bases, the J end by 4 bases, with 13 bases between. Germline loops: CDR1 SQVTM, CDR2 ANQGSEA. The CDR3: CSGSRDGYGYTF. Here the CDR3 DNA reads TGCAGCGGGAGCCGGGACGGCTATGGCTACACCTTC.

This clonotype turned up a few times. This chain joins TRBV7-2 and TRBJ2-7, with D perhaps matching TRBD2 (6 bases). V was trimmed by 5 bases and J by 7 bases, leaving 18 bases between them. The CDR3 spans 14 residues. Germline V gives CDR1 SGHTA, CDR2 FQGNSA. CDR3: CASSPPGLHGEQYF. CDR3 nucleotides: TGTGCCAGCAGCCCGCCGGGACTCCACGGGGAGCAGTACTTC.

This clonotype was picked up a small number of times. This chain joins TRBV12-3 or TRBV12-4 and TRBJ1-2; TRBD1 matches at 8 bases. The V gene end was trimmed by 6 bases and the J gene end by 6 bases; junction bases not matched to a gene: 6. The CDR3 length is 13 residues. The CDR3 reads CASSGQGVNGYTF. The CDR3 bases are TGTGCCAGCAGCGGACAGGGCGTCAATGGCTACACCTTC.

Only a few counts were recorded for this clonotype. The V call is TRBV20-1, the J call TRBJ2-7; 8 bases agree with TRBD2. This CDR3 region has 15 residues. Germline CDR1 and CDR2: DFQATT and SNEGSKA (reference sequence). V shed 0 bases and J 4 bases; nucleotides not matched to a gene: 8. CDR3 DNA sequence: TGCAGTGCTAGAGACGCGCGGGGGGCTTCGTACGAGCAGTACTTC. The encoded protein is CSARDARGASYEQYF.

There are a few counts of this clonotype. The chain combines TRBV9 with TRBJ1-1; 10 bases are shared with TRBD1. V lost 5 bases to trimming and J lost 4 bases; unmatched junction nucleotides: 5. CDR1 and CDR2 (germline): SGDLS, YYNGEE. The CDR3 is 14 residues long. CDR3 nucleotide sequence: TGTGCCAGCAGTAGGGACAGGGGCGCCACTGAAGCTTTCTTT. Translation gives CASSRDRGATEAFF.

This clonotype is medium-sized in the sample. This chain joins TRBV6-2 or TRBV6-3 and TRBJ2-2; D is ambiguous. V dropped 2 bases and J dropped 3 bases, with 4 bases sitting between them. The CDR3 runs to 13 residues. Germline CDR1 and CDR2: MNHEY and SVGEGT. The CDR3 bases are TGTGCCAGCAGTTACAGGGACACCGGGGAGCTGTTTTTT. It translates to CASSYRDTGELFF.

This clonotype has a count of ten or more. The chain is built from TRBV6-2 or TRBV6-3 and TRBJ2-5; no clear D. CDR3 size: 13 residues. Per the germline V gene, CDR1 is MNHEY and CDR2 is SVGEGT. The ends were cut back, 2 bases at V and 7 bases at J, with 11 bases in the middle. The CDR3 DNA reads as TGTGCCAGCAGTTACGAGGCTAAGTCGACCCAGTACTTC. It yields the protein CASSYEAKSTQYF.

This clonotype showed up many times. The genes are TRBV7-6 and TRBJ2-2; unclear D gene. There are 17 residues in the CDR3. Germline assignment: CDR1 SGHVS and CDR2 FNYEAQ. Between the trimmed V and J ends, which lost 5 bases and 2 bases, there was a span of 18 bases. This chain's CDR3 is CASSPVAREVNTGELFF. CDR3 coding DNA: TGTGCCAGCAGCCCTGTGGCCAGAGAAGTAAACACCGGGGAGCTGTTTTTT.

This clonotype came up a few times. This chain joins TRBV19 and TRBJ1-1, with TRBD1 matching 7 bases. CDR1 LNHDA and CDR2 SQIVND come from the germline V gene (reference sequence). Trimming took 5 bases from V and 7 from J; bases not matched to a gene: 10. The CDR3 runs to 14 residues. As DNA, the CDR3 is TGTGCCAGTAGTCCCTCAGGGGGGGCGAGTGAAGCTTTCTTT. Translating it yields CASSPSGGASEAFF.

This clonotype was counted a few times. The rearrangement links TRBV7-9 to TRBJ2-7; 7 nucleotides line up with TRBD1. Unmatched junction bases numbered 5, after V lost 1 base and J lost 2 bases. CDR1 and CDR2 (germline): SEHNR, FQNEAQ (reference sequence). The CDR3 is made up of 15 amino acids. CDR3 region: CASSLDWDSPYEQYF. Here the CDR3 DNA reads TGTGCCAGCAGCTTAGACTGGGACAGCCCCTACGAGCAGTACTTC.

This chain links TRBV19 with TRBJ2-5; TRBD1 is a possible D gene (5 bases). Germline V gene sequence: CDR1 LNHDA, CDR2 SQIVND (reference sequence). The CDR3 is 15 residues long. Trimming shortened V by 1 base and J by 4 bases, and 13 bases separated the two germline ends. The CDR3 bases are TGTGCCAGTAGTATAGGGCCCGCAGGGTCAGAGACCCAGTACTTC. It is translated as CASSIGPAGSETQYF.

V is TRBV6-1 and J is TRBJ1-6; D unclear. The CDR3 is 11 residues long. V lost 7 bases and J lost 8, with 6 bases in between. Germline V gene data show CDR1 as MNHNS and CDR2 as SASEGT. The CDR3 reads CASTHDSPLHF. DNA of the CDR3: TGTGCCAGCACGCACGATTCACCCCTCCACTTT.

The CDR3 loop is CASSSGTVLWAGELFF. The CDR3 DNA follows: TGTGCCAGCAGCTCGGGAACGGTATTATGGGCCGGGGAGCTGTTTTTT. The chain joins TRBV7-2 to TRBJ2-2; D might be TRBD2 (5 bases). The CDR3 is made up of 16 amino acids. The V end was cut by 4 bases, the J end by 6 bases, with 18 bases between. Germline V CDR1 and CDR2: SGHTA, FQGNSA.

This clonotype has just a few counts. This chain connects TRBV7-6 to TRBJ1-6, with D possibly being TRBD1 (5 bases). The germline V gene encodes CDR1 SGHVS and CDR2 FNYEAQ. V lost 2 bases and J 7 bases, leaving 9 bases between the germline ends. The CDR3 has 14 amino acids. The CDR3 protein is CASSLSGGNSPLHF. The DNA for the CDR3 is TGTGCCAGCAGCTTATCGGGGGGGAATTCACCCCTCCACTTT.

The sample holds many counts of this clonotype. V usage is TRBV12-3 or TRBV12-4 and J usage is TRBJ1-1, with D unclear. The CDR3 has 13 residues. V dropped 6 bases and J dropped 2 bases, with 10 bases sitting between them. CDR3 in DNA: TGTGCCAGCAGCCAAAAATTCAACACTGAAGCTTTCTTT. Its translation: CASSQKFNTEAFF.